This passage covers 9 T cell receptor beta chains from one sample sequenced in a study of shared clonotypes between healthy human individuals (dated by TCRdb to the early 2020s). Library creation used the immunoSEQ multiplex PCR assay. In TCRdb, the immuneACCESS table is reduced to in-frame sequences with V and J assigned. These tables do not hold every clone; where another copy was compared, an unresolved V gene accounts for under half, and the others remain unexplained. The sample table records roughly 2.5 million clones; roughly 92% of these occur just once. The top ten clonotypes cover around 0.14% of the sample. Sample: naive CD4+ T cells sorted from blood. The cell subset or site tag for this specimen amounts to: CD45RA+ positively selected. These receptor sequences come from a man aged 18 to 35 in good health.

The chain employs TRBV18 and TRBJ1-5; 7 bases are a match to TRBD1. Trimming at V came to 3 bases and at J to 7 bases, leaving 12 bases not matched to a gene. Germline assignment: CDR1 KGHSH and CDR2 LQKENI. The CDR3 sequence is 16 residues long. DNA for the CDR3: TGTGCCAGCTCACCCAACAGGGGTTCCCAAGGACAGCCCCAGCATTTT. Translation: CASSPNRGSQGQPQHF.

V usage is TRBV6-5 and J usage is TRBJ1-5, with a possible D match to TRBD1 (6 bases). Deletions cut 2 bases from V and 10 bases from J, with 12 bases between. The CDR3 spans 13 residues. CDR1 and CDR2 from the germline V gene are MNHEY and SVGAGI. The CDR3 sequence: CASSYGGGSPQHF. DNA of the CDR3: TGTGCCAGCAGTTACGGAGGGGGGAGCCCCCAGCATTTT.

V is TRBV28 and J is TRBJ2-2; 7 positions agree with TRBD1. The V segment lost 5 bases and the J segment 7 bases; nucleotides outside the gene matches: 13. In germline, CDR1 is MDHEN, CDR2 SYDVKM. This CDR3 is 16 amino acids long. The CDR3 sequence: CASSLPGQFLNGELFF. The CDR3 DNA is TGTGCCAGCAGTCTTCCGGGACAGTTTCTTAACGGGGAGCTGTTTTTT. The full variable domain, in which reference TRBV28 and TRBJ2-2 provide the parts outside the CDR3, is DVKVTQSSRYLVKRTGEKVFLECVQDMDHENMFWYRQDPGLGLRLIYFSYDVKMKEKGDIPEGYSVSREKKERFSLILESASTNQTSMYLCASSLPGQFLNGELFFGEGSRLTVL.

The CDR3 loop is CASSSPTGIPSYEQYF. CDR3 in DNA: TGTGCCAGCAGTTCCCCCACAGGGATACCCTCCTACGAGCAGTACTTC. This sequence joins TRBV6-6 and TRBJ2-7, with D perhaps matching TRBD1 (6 bases). This CDR3 is 16 amino acids long. Trimming shortened V by 4 bases and J by 0 bases, and 16 bases separated the two germline ends. Germline CDR1 MNHNY, CDR2 SVGAGI (reference sequence).

The V gene is TRBV5-5, the J gene TRBJ1-2; D is unclear. Trimming stripped 3 bases from V and 8 bases from J, with 11 bases between. The CDR3 sequence is 12 residues long. Germline assignment: CDR1 SGHKS and CDR2 YYEKEE (reference sequence). CDR3 DNA sequence: TGTGCCAGCAGCTCCGGAGGGCGCGGCTACACCTTC. The encoded protein is CASSSGGRGYTF.

The gene calls are TRBV2 and TRBJ2-7; D call uncertain. Germline CDR1 SNHLY, CDR2 FYNNEI. V was clipped by 5 bases and J by 2 bases, with 10 bases between them. CDR3 length equals 13 residues. The CDR3 DNA reads TGTGCCAGCAGTCGGACGGATACCTACGAGCAGTACTTC. This translates into CASSRTDTYEQYF.

The gene calls are TRBV30 and TRBJ1-1; unclear D gene. Trimming removed 1 base from V and 8 bases from J, with 11 bases in between. This CDR3 is built from 12 residues. The V gene's germline CDR1 is GTSNPN and CDR2 SVGIG (reference sequence). CDR3 nucleotide sequence: TGTGCCTGGAGTGCCCGAGGCGGGGAAGCTTTCTTT. Its translation is CAWSARGGEAFF.

The chain combines TRBV30 with TRBJ1-4; a weak D match, TRBD1 (6 bases). V dropped 3 bases and J dropped 8 bases, with 16 bases sitting between them. CDR3 length: 14 amino acids. From germline, CDR1 is GTSNPN and CDR2 SVGIG (reference sequence). CDR3 protein: CAWSTGLRSEKLFF. Here the CDR3 DNA reads TGTGCCTGGAGCACAGGGTTAAGGTCGGAAAAACTGTTTTTT. The complete variable domain, with remaining parts taken from reference TRBV30 and TRBJ1-4, reads SQTIHQWPATLVQPVGSPLSLECTVEGTSNPNLYWYRQAAGRGLQLLFYSVGIGQISSEVPQNLSASRPQDRQFILSSKKLLLSDSGFYLCAWSTGLRSEKLFFGSGTQLSVL.

The chain is built from TRBV7-9 and TRBJ2-1, with TRBD1 matching 8 bases. The CDR3 is made up of 16 amino acids. V shed 5 bases and J 3 bases; nucleotides not matched to a gene: 9. Germline V gives CDR1 SEHNR, CDR2 FQNEAQ (reference sequence). CDR3 amino acids: CASSPLGQGGYNEQFF. CDR3 sequence (DNA): TGTGCCAGCAGCCCCCTTGGACAGGGAGGCTACAATGAGCAGTTCTTC.